This T cell receptor (beta chain) is from a study of T cell responses to AZD1222 COVID-19 vaccine. Trimming left V 3 bases short and J 7 bases short, with 13 bases between. Germline V gene sequence: CDR1 KGHSH, CDR2 LQKENI. The length of the CDR3 is 13 residues. Assay: immunoSEQ multiplex PCR; the TCRdb copy retains only in-frame clones and omits some. The sample carries more than 95,000 clones, approximately 86% recorded once. The receptor comes from an adult who received the AZD1222 COVID-19 vaccine. This chain connects TRBV18 to TRBJ2-7, with D tentatively TRBD1 or TRBD2 (5 bases each). Here the sequenced sample was peripheral blood, taken 28 days after the second AZD1222 dose. CDR3 nucleotides: TGTGCCAGCTCACCGGGGACCGAACGGGAGCAGTACTTC. Encoded protein: CASSPGTEREQYF. Drawing the rest from reference TRBV18 and TRBJ2-7, the complete variable domain is NAGVMQNPRHLVRRRGQEARLRCSPMKGHSHVYWYRQLPEEGLKFMVYLQKENIIDESGMPKERFSAEFPKEGPSILRIQQVVRGDSAAYFCASSPGTEREQYFGPGTRLTVT.